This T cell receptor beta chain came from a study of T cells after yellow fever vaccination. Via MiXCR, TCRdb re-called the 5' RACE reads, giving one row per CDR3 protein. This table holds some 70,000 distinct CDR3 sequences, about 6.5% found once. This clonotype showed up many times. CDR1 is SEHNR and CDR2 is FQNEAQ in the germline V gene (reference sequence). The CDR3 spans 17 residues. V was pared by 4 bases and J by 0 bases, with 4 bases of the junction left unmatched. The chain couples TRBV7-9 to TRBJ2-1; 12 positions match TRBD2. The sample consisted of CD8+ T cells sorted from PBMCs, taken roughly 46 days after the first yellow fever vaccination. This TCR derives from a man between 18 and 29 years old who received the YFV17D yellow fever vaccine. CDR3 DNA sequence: TGTGCCAGCAGCTCAGGACTAGCGGGGAGCTCCTACAATGAGCAGTTCTTC. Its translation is CASSSGLAGSSYNEQFF.